Below are 11 T cell receptor beta chains sequenced from a single sample in a study of T-cell memory formation after mild COVID-19. Using its own MiXCR run on the 5' RACE reads, TCRdb lists one record per CDR3 protein. The sample includes 250,000 to 350,000 distinct CDR3 sequences, roughly 21% of them seen just once. Sequencing was carried out using PBMCs or a T cell subset sorted from them (not recorded which). These receptors were taken from a man between 18 and 29 years old who had mild COVID-19 (a few samples of this study predate the infection). Cell type and time point are not known.

The CDR3 protein is CASTRGQSTDTQYF. The DNA for the CDR3 is TGTGCCAGCACTAGGGGACAGAGCACAGATACGCAGTATTTT. This sequence joins TRBV9 and TRBJ2-3, with 7 positions matching TRBD1. CDR1 and CDR2 (germline): SGDLS, YYNGEE. The junction had 4 bases not matched to a gene; V was cut back by 6 bases and J by 0 bases. CDR3 size: 14 residues.

The chain couples TRBV7-9 to TRBJ2-7; the D gene is possibly TRBD2 (6 bases). The CDR3 is 13 amino acids. Per germline, CDR1 SEHNR and CDR2 FQNEAQ (reference sequence). Trimming shortened V by 8 bases and J by 1 base, and 12 bases separated the two germline ends. CDR3 DNA: TGTGCCAGCGGCGGAGCGGGTTCCTACGAGCAGTACGTC. Amino acids: CASGGAGSYEQYV.

The sample holds a few counts of this clonotype. The chain joins TRBV7-6 to TRBJ1-2; D not resolved. V lost 0 bases, J lost 1 base, and 3 bases lay in between. CDR1 is SGHVS and CDR2 is FNYEAQ in the germline V gene. This CDR3 has 13 amino acids. The CDR3 spells CASSLAYNYGYTF. CDR3 DNA: TGTGCCAGCAGCTTAGCCTATAACTATGGCTACACCTTC. The whole variable domain, filled in from reference TRBV7-6 and TRBJ1-2, reads GAGVSQSPRYKVTKRGQDVALRCDPISGHVSLYWYRQALGQGPEFLTYFNYEAQQDKSGLPNDRFSAERPEGSISTLTIQRTEQRDSAMYRCASSLAYNYGYTFGSGTRLTVV.

The chain has TRBV2 and TRBJ1-5; the D gene is possibly TRBD1 (5 bases). In germline, CDR1 is SNHLY, CDR2 FYNNEI. There are 13 residues in the CDR3. V lost 7 bases to trimming and J lost 7 bases, with 14 bases between them. CDR3 coding DNA: TGTGCCAGCACCAGGGAAGGGGAACAGCCCCAGCATTTT. Residues: CASTREGEQPQHF.

The chain joins TRBV2 to TRBJ2-3; D uncertain. The CDR3 runs 13 residues. Germline V lookup: CDR1 SNHLY, CDR2 FYNNEI. The V end was cut by 4 bases, the J end by 5 bases, with 10 bases between. Written as DNA, the CDR3 is TGTGCCAGCAGTGGTCTCCCCGGAGATACGCAGTATTTT. Its protein product is CASSGLPGDTQYF. The variable domain in full, with the rest retrieved from reference TRBV2 and TRBJ2-3, is EPEVTQTPSHQVTQMGQEVILRCVPISNHLYFYWYRQILGQKVEFLVSFYNNEISEKSEIFDDQFSVERPDGSNFTLKIRSTKLEDSAMYFCASSGLPGDTQYFGPGTRLTVL.

The sample holds many counts of this clonotype. The V gene is TRBV12-3 or TRBV12-4, the J gene TRBJ1-5; no firm D call. This CDR3 spans 15 amino acids. V was pared by 2 bases and J by 0 bases, with 8 bases between. The CDR3 nucleotides read TGTGCCAGCAGTTTAAGGTTTTATAGCAATCAGCCCCAGCATTTT. This gives the protein CASSLRFYSNQPQHF.

This clonotype was observed a handful of times. V is TRBV12-3 or TRBV12-4 and J is TRBJ2-1; 10 bases are a match to TRBD2. The J segment lost 6 bases and the V segment lost 5 bases, leaving 4 bases of the junction unmatched. CDR3 length: 14 amino acids. The CDR3 is CASSPRTSGNEQFF. Written as DNA, the CDR3 is TGTGCCAGCAGTCCTCGGACTAGCGGCAATGAGCAGTTCTTC.

This clonotype was observed a few times. The V gene is TRBV10-3, the J gene TRBJ1-3; D ambiguous. Trimming cost V 7 bases and J 0 bases, with 7 bases left between them. This CDR3 is 13 amino acids long. From germline, CDR1 is ENHRY and CDR2 SYGVKD. As DNA, the CDR3 is TGTGCCATCATCCGGGACTCTGGAAACACCATATATTTT. Translated: CAIIRDSGNTIYF.

This chain uses TRBV10-3 with TRBJ2-7; 7 bases are shared with TRBD1. There are 13 residues in the CDR3. Looked up from germline, CDR1 is ENHRY and CDR2 is SYGVKD. The J segment lost 0 bases and the V segment lost 11 bases, leaving 7 bases of the junction unmatched. The CDR3 DNA follows: TGTGCCCTGGCAGGGGACAGCTCCTACGAGCAGTACTTC. Residues: CALAGDSSYEQYF.

V gene TRBV20-1 combines with J gene TRBJ2-3, with no clear D. V gave up 6 bases and J gave up 0 bases, with 13 bases separating them. CDR1 and CDR2 from the germline V gene are DFQATT and SNEGSKA (reference sequence). The CDR3 has 14 amino acids. The CDR3 DNA reads as TGCAGTGCCCAATTGACGTCTAGCACAGATACGCAGTATTTT. It translates to CSAQLTSSTDTQYF.

The chain couples TRBV6-2 or TRBV6-3 to TRBJ2-3; D is perhaps TRBD1 or TRBD2 (5 bases each). CDR3 length: 15 residues. The germline V and J ends were trimmed by 6 bases and 2 bases, with 15 bases remaining between them. Germline V gene lookup returns CDR1 MNHEY and CDR2 SVGEGT. This CDR3 is CASSPGTENTDTQYF. The CDR3 DNA reads TGTGCCAGCAGCCCCGGGACGGAGAACACAGATACGCAGTATTTT.